The 25 T cell receptor beta chains reported below all come from one sample, sequenced in a study of a mutant IDH1 vaccine in newly diagnosed glioma. These receptors are not linked to any known antigen. Time point indicated: week 5, during vaccination. A single vaccine dose contained 300 ug of mutant IDH1 20-mer peptide, and topical imiquimod was used with it. Some clones are missing from TCRdb's copy, which holds only in-frame ones; the method was immunoSEQ multiplex PCR. The repertoire consists of roughly 28,000 clones, with roughly three quarters occurring once and the leading ten covering roughly 6.6%. Sample: PBMCs, taken from a glioma patient whose treatment included an IDH1 peptide vaccine. The receptors derive from a man aged 40-49 years with glioma. Some clones in this sample may be carry-over from other donors' samples.

The sample holds a few counts of this clone. Mismatch with germline at one junction end may stem from a read error. The CDR3 DNA reads as TGTGCCAGCAGTTACCCACTGCTGAAGACTGAAGCTTTCTTT. It translates to CASSYPLLKTEAFF. V usage is TRBV6-6 and J usage is TRBJ1-1; no reliable D call. The germline gives CDR1 MNHNY, CDR2 SVGAGI (reference sequence). CDR3 length: 14 residues.

The chain has TRBV7-2 and TRBJ2-7; D is unclear. In germline, CDR1 is SGHTA, CDR2 FQGNSA. The CDR3 is 14 amino acids. V lost 1 base and J 2 bases, leaving 9 bases between the germline ends. The chain's CDR3 is CASSLVPETYEQYF. The CDR3 region has the DNA TGTGCCAGCAGCTTAGTCCCAGAAACCTACGAGCAGTACTTC.

The gene calls are TRBV6-5 and TRBJ2-3; D is undetermined. Germline CDR1 MNHEY, CDR2 SVGAGI. The CDR3 length is 11 residues. The germline V and J ends were trimmed by 7 bases and 5 bases, with 7 bases remaining between them. CDR3 DNA: TGTGCCAGCATGCGAGGAGATACGCAGTATTTT. It codes for CASMRGDTQYF.

The chain recombines TRBV6-1 with TRBJ2-5, with TRBD2 matching 16 bases. J was trimmed by 5 bases and V by 4 bases; bases with no gene match: 7. From germline, CDR1 is MNHNS and CDR2 SASEGT. This CDR3 region has 17 residues. The CDR3 DNA sequence: TGTGCCAGCAGTGCGGGACTAGCGGGGGGGGTTGGGGAGACCCAGTACTTC. Translation gives CASSAGLAGGVGETQYF.

V is TRBV9 and J is TRBJ1-4; TRBD1 agrees at 7 bases. The CDR3 has 16 amino acids. CDR1 SGDLS and CDR2 YYNGEE come from the germline V gene. V was clipped by 4 bases and J by 5 bases; unmatched bases: 11. Here the CDR3 DNA reads TGTGCCAGCAGCCCCCCCACCGGGACAGACAATGAAAAACTGTTTTTT. Residues: CASSPPTGTDNEKLFF.

The chain joins TRBV7-2 to TRBJ2-1, with 8 bases fitting TRBD2. Germline CDR1 reads SGHTA; CDR2 reads FQGNSA. The CDR3 spans 15 residues. Losses at the gene ends were 3 bases for V and 8 bases for J; bases not matched to a gene: 9. The CDR3 sequence is CASSFLGLEGYEQFF. The CDR3, as DNA: TGTGCCAGCAGCTTCCTGGGACTAGAGGGATATGAGCAGTTCTTC.

This sequence joins TRBV6-6 and TRBJ2-3, with D hard to call. Germline CDR1 is MNHNY and CDR2 is SVGAGI (reference sequence). V was trimmed by 0 bases and J by 9 bases, leaving 10 bases between them. The CDR3 is 13 residues long. The CDR3 protein is CASSYSKGWTQYF. In DNA, the CDR3 is TGTGCCAGCAGTTACTCGAAAGGATGGACGCAGTATTTT.

The chain links TRBV6-1 to TRBJ1-1; no reliable D call. CDR1 is MNHNS, CDR2 SASEGT, per germline. This CDR3 region has 14 residues. V lost 7 bases and J 5 bases, leaving 17 bases between the germline ends. The CDR3 is CASTPSDLGTEAFF. In DNA form, the CDR3 reads TGTGCCAGCACTCCGAGTGATCTGGGGACTGAAGCTTTCTTT.

Note on this clone: At one of its ends the junction is not consistent with the germline gene, which may arise from a read error. The CDR3 sequence: CASSLGAGYGYTF. The DNA for the CDR3 is TGCGCTAGCAGCTTGGGGGCAGGGTATGGCTACACCTTC. The rearrangement joins TRBV5-1 to TRBJ1-2, with D perhaps TRBD1 (6 bases). Looked up from germline, CDR1 is SGHRS and CDR2 is YFSETQ. CDR3 size: 13 residues.

The chain carries TRBV19 and TRBJ1-3; a possible D gene is TRBD1 (5 bases). CDR1 LNHDA and CDR2 SQIVND come from the germline V gene (reference sequence). With 5 bases removed from V and 2 bases from J, the gap between germline ends came to 19 bases. The CDR3 is 17 residues long. The CDR3 loop reads CASSSRGRGMPGNTIYF. The DNA for the CDR3 is TGTGCCAGTAGTTCGCGAGGGAGGGGTATGCCTGGAAACACCATATATTTT.

The rearrangement joins TRBV5-1 to TRBJ2-7, with 7 bases aligning to TRBD1. The CDR3 totals 15 residues. Germline V gene data show CDR1 as SGHRS and CDR2 as YFSETQ. Trimming cost V 4 bases and J 0 bases; bases outside gene matches: 7. The CDR3 sequence is CASSTGQAISYEQYF. CDR3 coding DNA: TGCGCCAGCAGCACCGGACAGGCGATCTCCTACGAGCAGTACTTC. Variable domain in full (rest from reference TRBV5-1 and TRBJ2-7): KAGVTQTPRYLIKTRGQQVTLSCSPISGHRSVSWYQQTPGQGLQFLFEYFSETQRNKGNFPGRFSGRQFSNSRSEMNVSTLELGDSALYLCASSTGQAISYEQYFGPGTRLTVT.

This clone has a single count. V and J are TRBV12-5 and TRBJ1-2; D is ambiguous. Germline-derived CDR1 and CDR2 are LGHNT and FRNRAP. Trimming stripped 6 bases from V and 6 bases from J, with 14 bases between. The CDR3 totals 13 residues. CDR3 nucleotide sequence: TGTGCTAGTGGATCAACATCAACCCATGGCTACACCTTC. Its translation: CASGSTSTHGYTF.

In its sample, this clone was seen a few times. V usage is TRBV5-1 and J usage is TRBJ2-1, with 11 bases identical to TRBD2. This CDR3 region has 15 residues. Germline values: CDR1 SGHRS, CDR2 YFSETQ. V trimming: 2 bases; J trimming: 8 bases; junction bases outside the gene matches: 6. CDR3 coding DNA: TGCGCCAGCAGCTTCTCTAGCGGGGGGAAGCATGAGCAGTTCTTC. This translates into CASSFSSGGKHEQFF.

In this sample, this clone turned up a few times. The rearrangement joins TRBV4-1 to TRBJ1-1; tentatively, D is TRBD1 (6 bases). Trimming pared 2 bases from V and 0 bases from J, leaving 10 bases between. Germline CDR1 MGHRA, CDR2 YSYEKL. The CDR3 runs to 15 residues. The CDR3 DNA reads TGCGCCAGCAGCCAACCAGGACAGTTGAACACTGAAGCTTTCTTT. This sequence encodes CASSQPGQLNTEAFF.

This clone has more than one count but fewer than ten. CDR3 residues: CASSREQVLNTEAFF. The DNA of the CDR3 is TGTGCCAGCAGCAGAGAACAGGTCCTGAACACTGAAGCTTTCTTT. This rearrangement joins TRBV7-2 to TRBJ1-1; D is possibly TRBD1 (5 bases). Germline V gives CDR1 SGHTA, CDR2 FQGNSA. Trimming removed 5 bases from V and 0 bases from J, with 13 bases in between. The CDR3 has 15 amino acids. Based on the CDR3 plus reference TRBV7-2 and TRBJ1-1, the full variable domain is GAGVSQSPSNKVTEKGKDVELRCDPISGHTALYWYRQSLGQGLEFLIYFQGNSAPDKSGLPSDRFSAERTGGSVSTLTIQRTQQEDSAVYLCASSREQVLNTEAFFGQGTRLTVV.

This chain connects TRBV10-2 to TRBJ2-7; no firm D call. The CDR3 runs 12 residues. In germline, CDR1 is WSHSY, CDR2 SAAADI. V was shortened by 6 bases and J by 1 base, with 7 bases between the two germline ends. The CDR3 sequence: CASSMGSYEQYF. The CDR3 coding sequence is TGCGCCAGCAGCATGGGTTCCTACGAGCAGTACTTC.

This sequence joins TRBV29-1 and TRBJ2-7; D ambiguous. Germline V gene data show CDR1 as SQVTM and CDR2 as ANQGSEA. Trimming took off 4 bases at V and 2 bases at J, with 9 bases between the two ends. The CDR3 covers 12 residues. The CDR3 DNA reads as TGCAGCGTTGGAAAGGGTCCCTACGAGCAGTACTTC. Translated, it gives CSVGKGPYEQYF.

This clone appeared a few times. V gene TRBV7-6 combines with J gene TRBJ1-3; D ambiguous. V shed 2 bases and J shed 1 base, with 6 bases lying between them. CDR1 SGHVS and CDR2 FNYEAQ come from the germline V gene. The CDR3 is 14 residues long. CDR3 amino acids: CASSLTESGNTIYF. CDR3 bases: TGTGCCAGCAGCTTAACGGAGTCTGGAAACACCATATATTTT. The entire variable domain, with the rest obtained from reference TRBV7-6 and TRBJ1-3, is as follows: GAGVSQSPRYKVTKRGQDVALRCDPISGHVSLYWYRQALGQGPEFLTYFNYEAQQDKSGLPNDRFSAERPEGSISTLTIQRTEQRDSAMYRCASSLTESGNTIYFGEGSWLTVV.

The chain couples TRBV2 to TRBJ2-1, with a possible D match to TRBD2 (6 bases). Trimming pared 2 bases from V and 1 base from J, leaving 12 bases between. The CDR3 contains 16 residues. In germline, CDR1 is SNHLY, CDR2 FYNNEI. This CDR3 reads CASSESGVGSYNEQFF. CDR3 sequence (DNA): TGTGCCAGCAGTGAATCGGGGGTCGGGTCCTACAATGAGCAGTTCTTC.

V gene TRBV5-1 combines with J gene TRBJ1-1; no reliable D call. The V and J ends lost 0 bases and 2 bases respectively, with 14 bases between them. Germline CDR1 and CDR2: SGHRS and YFSETQ. The CDR3 spans 16 residues. The CDR3 loop is CASSLDSHPSNTEAFF. CDR3 DNA: TGCGCCAGCAGCTTGGACAGCCACCCCTCTAACACTGAAGCTTTCTTT.

This chain links TRBV10-3 with TRBJ2-1; no clear D. V lost 0 bases and J 6 bases, leaving 6 bases between the germline ends. From germline, CDR1 is ENHRY and CDR2 SYGVKD. The CDR3 length is 13 residues. CDR3 sequence reads: CAISESDSNEQFF. The CDR3 DNA follows: TGTGCCATCAGTGAGTCGGATAGCAATGAGCAGTTCTTC.

There are a few counts of this clone. The rearrangement uses TRBV7-2 and TRBJ2-2; 7 bases fit TRBD1. V dropped 5 bases and J dropped 2; count of bases not matched to a gene: 8. The CDR3 extends over 16 amino acids. The germline V gene encodes CDR1 SGHTA and CDR2 FQGNSA. CDR3 residues: CASSINRGLNTGELFF. The CDR3 DNA reads TGTGCCAGCAGCATCAACAGGGGTCTCAACACCGGGGAGCTGTTTTTT.

The gene calls are TRBV19 and TRBJ2-1, with D possibly being TRBD1 (5 bases). CDR3 length: 12 residues. Trimming took 7 bases from V and 10 from J, leaving 14 bases between them. Looked up from germline, CDR1 is LNHDA and CDR2 is SQIVND (reference sequence). DNA of the CDR3: TGTGCCAGTAATAGCCAGGGTTACGAGCAGTTCTTC. Amino acids: CASNSQGYEQFF. The full variable domain, its missing parts supplied by reference TRBV19 and TRBJ2-1, is DGGITQSPKYLFRKEGQNVTLSCEQNLNHDAMYWYRQDPGQGLRLIYYSQIVNDFQKGDIAEGYSVSREKKESFPLTVTSAQKNPTAFYLCASNSQGYEQFFGPGTRLTVL.

This chain connects TRBV13 to TRBJ1-1; tentatively, D is TRBD1 (6 bases). The CDR3 has 12 residues. V was clipped by 8 bases and J by 7 bases, with 14 bases between them. Germline V gene lookup returns CDR1 PRHDT and CDR2 FYEKMQ (reference sequence). The CDR3: CASGRDTYEAFF. Here the CDR3 DNA reads TGTGCCAGCGGCCGGGACACATATGAAGCTTTCTTT.

The chain links TRBV18 to TRBJ2-1, with 11 bases lining up with TRBD1. Germline trimming cut 5 bases from V and 7 bases from J; bases unmatched to any gene: 7. Germline values: CDR1 KGHSH, CDR2 LQKENI. The CDR3 is 15 residues long. The CDR3 spells CASSSGQGAGNEQFF. The DNA for the CDR3 is TGTGCCAGCTCATCCGGACAGGGGGCTGGGAATGAGCAGTTCTTC.